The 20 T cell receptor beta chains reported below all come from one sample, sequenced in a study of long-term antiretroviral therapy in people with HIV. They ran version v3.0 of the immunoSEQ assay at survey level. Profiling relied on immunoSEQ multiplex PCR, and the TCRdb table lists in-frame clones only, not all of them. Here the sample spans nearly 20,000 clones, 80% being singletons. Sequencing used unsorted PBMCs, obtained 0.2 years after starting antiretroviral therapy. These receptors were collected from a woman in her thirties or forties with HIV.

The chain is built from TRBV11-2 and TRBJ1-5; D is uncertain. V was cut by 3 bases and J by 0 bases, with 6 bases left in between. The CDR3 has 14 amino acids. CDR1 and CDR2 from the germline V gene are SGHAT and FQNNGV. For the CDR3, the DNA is TGTGCCAGCAGCTTCTCGGATAGCAATCAGCCCCAGCATTTT. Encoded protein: CASSFSDSNQPQHF.

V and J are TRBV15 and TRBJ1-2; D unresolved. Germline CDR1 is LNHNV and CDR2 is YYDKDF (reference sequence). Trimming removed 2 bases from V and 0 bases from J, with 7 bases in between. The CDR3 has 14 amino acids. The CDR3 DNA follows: TGTGCCACCAGCAGATCCTTATCTAACTATGGCTACACCTTC. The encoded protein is CATSRSLSNYGYTF.

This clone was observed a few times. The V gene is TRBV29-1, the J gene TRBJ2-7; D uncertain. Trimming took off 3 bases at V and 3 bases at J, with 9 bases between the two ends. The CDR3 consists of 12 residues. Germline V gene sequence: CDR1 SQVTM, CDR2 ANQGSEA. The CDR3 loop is CSVEDGFYEQYF. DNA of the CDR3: TGCAGCGTTGAGGACGGATTCTACGAGCAGTACTTC.

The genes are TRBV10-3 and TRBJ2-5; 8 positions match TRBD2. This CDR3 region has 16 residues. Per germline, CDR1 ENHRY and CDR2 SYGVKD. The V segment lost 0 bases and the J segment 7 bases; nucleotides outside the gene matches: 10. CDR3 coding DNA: TGTGCCATCAGTGAGTCTGGCCTAGCGGGCTCAGGGACCCAGTACTTC. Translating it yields CAISESGLAGSGTQYF.

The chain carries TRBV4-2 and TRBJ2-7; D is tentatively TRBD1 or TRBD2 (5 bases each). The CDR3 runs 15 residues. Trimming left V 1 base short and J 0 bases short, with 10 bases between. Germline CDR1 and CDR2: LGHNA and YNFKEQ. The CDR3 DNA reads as TGTGCCAGCAGCCAAGGGGACGGTAGCTCCTACGAGCAGTACTTC. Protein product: CASSQGDGSSYEQYF.

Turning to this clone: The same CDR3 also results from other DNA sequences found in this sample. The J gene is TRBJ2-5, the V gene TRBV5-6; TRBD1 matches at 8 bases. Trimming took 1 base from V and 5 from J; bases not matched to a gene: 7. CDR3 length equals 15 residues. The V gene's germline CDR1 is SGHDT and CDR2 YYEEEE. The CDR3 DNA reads TGTGCCAGCAGCTTGTTGGCAGGGGGCGAGGAGACCCAGTACTTC. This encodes CASSLLAGGEETQYF.

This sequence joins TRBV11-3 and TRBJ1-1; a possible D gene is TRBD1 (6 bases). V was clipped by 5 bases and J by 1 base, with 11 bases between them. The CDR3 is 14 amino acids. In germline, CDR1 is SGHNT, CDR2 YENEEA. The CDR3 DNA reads TGTGCCAGCAGCATACAGGGTTCGAACACTGAAGCTTTCTTT. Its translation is CASSIQGSNTEAFF.

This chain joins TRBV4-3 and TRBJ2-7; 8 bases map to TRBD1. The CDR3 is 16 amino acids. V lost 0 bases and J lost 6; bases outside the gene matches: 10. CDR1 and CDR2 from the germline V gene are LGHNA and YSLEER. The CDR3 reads CASSQDRQGPFFEQYF. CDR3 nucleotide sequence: TGCGCCAGCAGCCAAGACCGACAGGGGCCTTTCTTCGAGCAGTACTTC.

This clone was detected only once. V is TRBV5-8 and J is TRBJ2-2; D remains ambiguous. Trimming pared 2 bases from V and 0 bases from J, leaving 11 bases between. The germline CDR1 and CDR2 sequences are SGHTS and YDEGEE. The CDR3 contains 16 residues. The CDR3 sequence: CASSFPDGSNTGELFF. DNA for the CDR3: TGTGCCAGCAGCTTCCCGGACGGATCGAACACCGGGGAGCTGTTTTTT.

CDR3 nucleotide sequence: TGTGCCAGCAGCTTAGGGGCAGGTGTGGTATTTGGGGCCAACGTCCTGACTTTC. This translates into CASSLGAGVVFGANVLTF. The chain is built from TRBV7-8 and TRBJ2-6, with D unresolved. This CDR3 spans 18 amino acids. The germline V gene has CDR1 SGHVS and CDR2 FQNEAQ. With 1 base removed from V and 3 bases from J, the gap between germline ends came to 16 bases.

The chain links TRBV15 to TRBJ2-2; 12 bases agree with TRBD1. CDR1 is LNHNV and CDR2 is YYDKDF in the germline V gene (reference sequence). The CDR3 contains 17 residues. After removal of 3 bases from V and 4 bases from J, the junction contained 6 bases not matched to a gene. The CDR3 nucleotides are TGTGCCACCAGCAGGGCGGGACAGGGGGCATCCACCGGGGAGCTGTTTTTT. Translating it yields CATSRAGQGASTGELFF.

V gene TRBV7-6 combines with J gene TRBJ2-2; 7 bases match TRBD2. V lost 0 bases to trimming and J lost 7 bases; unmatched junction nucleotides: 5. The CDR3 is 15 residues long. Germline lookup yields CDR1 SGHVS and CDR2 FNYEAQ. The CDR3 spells CASSLAGGADGELFF. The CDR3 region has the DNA TGTGCCAGCAGCTTAGCGGGAGGGGCTGACGGGGAGCTGTTTTTT.

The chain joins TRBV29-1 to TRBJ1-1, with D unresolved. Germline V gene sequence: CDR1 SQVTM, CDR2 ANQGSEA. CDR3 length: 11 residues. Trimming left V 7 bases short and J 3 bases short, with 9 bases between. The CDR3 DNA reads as TGCAGCGGGGTCTTTGACACTGAAGCTTTCTTT. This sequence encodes CSGVFDTEAFF. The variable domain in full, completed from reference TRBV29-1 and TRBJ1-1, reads SAVISQKPSRDICQRGTSLTIQCQVDSQVTMMFWYRQQPGQSLTLIATANQGSEATYESGFVIDKFPISRPNLTFSTLTVSNMSPEDSSIYLCSGVFDTEAFFGQGTRLTVV.

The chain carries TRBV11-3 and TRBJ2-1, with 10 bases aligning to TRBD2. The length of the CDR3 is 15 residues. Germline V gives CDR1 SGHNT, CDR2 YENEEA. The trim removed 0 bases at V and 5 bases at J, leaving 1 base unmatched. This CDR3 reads CASSLEAGGNNEQFF. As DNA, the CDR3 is TGTGCCAGCAGCTTAGAAGCGGGAGGGAACAATGAGCAGTTCTTC.

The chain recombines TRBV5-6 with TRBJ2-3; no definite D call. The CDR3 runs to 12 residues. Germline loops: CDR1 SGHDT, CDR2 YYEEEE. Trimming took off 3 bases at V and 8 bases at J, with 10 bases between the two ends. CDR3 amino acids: CASSSQAGTQYF. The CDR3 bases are TGTGCCAGCAGCTCCCAGGCCGGTACGCAGTATTTT.

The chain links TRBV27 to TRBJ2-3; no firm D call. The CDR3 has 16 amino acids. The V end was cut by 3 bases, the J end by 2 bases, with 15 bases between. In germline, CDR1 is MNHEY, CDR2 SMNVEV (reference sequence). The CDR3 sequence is CASSFSGPPFTDTQYF. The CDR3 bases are TGTGCCAGCAGTTTTTCCGGCCCTCCCTTCACAGATACGCAGTATTTT.

The CDR3 region is CAWSVPRNQPQHF. CDR3 nucleotides: TGTGCCTGGAGTGTACCTAGAAATCAGCCCCAGCATTTT. The rearrangement uses TRBV30 and TRBJ1-5; D call uncertain. Germline V gene sequence: CDR1 GTSNPN, CDR2 SVGIG (reference sequence). Deletions cut 0 bases from V and 4 bases from J, with 7 bases between. This CDR3 comprises 13 residues. The whole variable domain, filled in from reference TRBV30 and TRBJ1-5, reads SQTIHQWPATLVQPVGSPLSLECTVEGTSNPNLYWYRQAAGRGLQLLFYSVGIGQISSEVPQNLSASRPQDRQFILSSKKLLLSDSGFYLCAWSVPRNQPQHFGDGTRLSIL.

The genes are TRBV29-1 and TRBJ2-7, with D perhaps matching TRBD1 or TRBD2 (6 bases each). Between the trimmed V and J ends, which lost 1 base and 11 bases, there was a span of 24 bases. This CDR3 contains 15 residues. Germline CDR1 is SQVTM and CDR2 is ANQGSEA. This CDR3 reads CSVEGRDLGGAGEYF. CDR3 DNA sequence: TGCAGCGTTGAAGGCCGTGACCTAGGAGGGGCAGGGGAGTACTTC.

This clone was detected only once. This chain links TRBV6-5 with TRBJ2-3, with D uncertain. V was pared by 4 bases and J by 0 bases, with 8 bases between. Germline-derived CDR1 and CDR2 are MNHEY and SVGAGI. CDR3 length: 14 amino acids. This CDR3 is CASSFYASTDTQYF. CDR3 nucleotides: TGTGCCAGCAGTTTTTATGCTAGCACAGATACGCAGTATTTT.

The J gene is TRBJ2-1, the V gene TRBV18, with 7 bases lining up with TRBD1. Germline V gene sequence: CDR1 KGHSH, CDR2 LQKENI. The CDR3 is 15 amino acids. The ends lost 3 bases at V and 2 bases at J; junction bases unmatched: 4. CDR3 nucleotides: TGTGCCAGCTCACCGGAAGGGGGCGCCTACAATGAGCAGTTCTTC. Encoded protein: CASSPEGGAYNEQFF.